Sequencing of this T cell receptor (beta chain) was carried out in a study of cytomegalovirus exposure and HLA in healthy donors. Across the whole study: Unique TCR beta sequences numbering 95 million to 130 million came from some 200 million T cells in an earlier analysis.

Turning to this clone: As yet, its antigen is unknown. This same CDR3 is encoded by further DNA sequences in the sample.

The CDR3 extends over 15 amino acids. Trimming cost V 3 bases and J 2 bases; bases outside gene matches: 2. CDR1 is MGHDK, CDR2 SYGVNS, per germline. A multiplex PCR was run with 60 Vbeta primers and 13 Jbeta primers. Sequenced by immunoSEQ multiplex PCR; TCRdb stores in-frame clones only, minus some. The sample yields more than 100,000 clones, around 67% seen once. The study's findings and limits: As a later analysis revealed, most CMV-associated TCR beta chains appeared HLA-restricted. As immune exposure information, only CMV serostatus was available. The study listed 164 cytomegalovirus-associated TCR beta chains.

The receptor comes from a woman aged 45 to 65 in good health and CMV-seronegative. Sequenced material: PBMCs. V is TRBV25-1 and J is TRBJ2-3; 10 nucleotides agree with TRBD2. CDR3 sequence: CASSDSGGITDTQYF. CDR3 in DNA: TGTGCCAGCAGTGATAGCGGGGGGATCACAGATACGCAGTATTTT.